This T cell receptor (beta chain) was recovered during a study of T cell repertoires and HLA-DP antigens. Study at large: One alloantigen had around ten groove amino acid differences from self, the other one.

Concerning this clone: What it recognizes is unknown.

The PCR primers covered 54 TRBV and 13 TRBJ segments. Profiling relied on immunoSEQ multiplex PCR, and the TCRdb table lists in-frame clones only, not all of them. The table has some 120,000 clones, around 92% seen once. J was trimmed by 5 bases and V by 2 bases; bases with no gene match: 7. This CDR3 has 18 amino acids. Germline loops: CDR1 MNHEY, CDR2 SMNVEV (reference sequence). Regarding the study as a whole: Against one allele, clones undetected before culture averaged approximately 35%; against the other, around 50%.

The chain links TRBV27 to TRBJ2-1; 15 nucleotides agree with TRBD2. The clonotype originates from a woman younger than 30 in good health and CMV-seronegative. The sequencing input was CD4+ T cells from PBMCs. Here the CDR3 reads CASSLRTSGRAFHNEQFF. Written as DNA, the CDR3 is TGTGCCAGCAGTTTAAGGACTAGCGGGAGGGCCTTCCACAATGAGCAGTTCTTC.